These 9 T cell receptor beta chains were all obtained from the same sample, sequenced in a study of identical twins. TCRdb used MiXCR to reprocess the 5' RACE reads, holding one entry per CDR3 protein. This table holds 1,800,000 or so distinct CDR3 sequences, roughly a third found once. What was sequenced was cord blood. All receptors come from a newborn girl in good health.

This chain links TRBV24-1 with TRBJ2-1; 8 bases are shared with TRBD2. The trim removed 0 bases at V and 5 bases at J, leaving 2 bases unmatched. The CDR3 spans 15 residues. CDR1 is KGHDR, CDR2 SFDVKD, per germline. The CDR3 reads CATSDLLAGNNEQFF. The CDR3 region has the DNA TGTGCCACCAGTGATTTGTTAGCGGGGAACAATGAGCAGTTCTTC.

J is TRBJ1-2 and V is TRBV20-1, with TRBD1 as a possible D gene (6 bases). The germline V gene encodes CDR1 DFQATT and CDR2 SNEGSKA (reference sequence). Trimming left V 5 bases short and J 6 bases short, with 19 bases between. This CDR3 has 14 amino acids. CDR3 protein: CSADSTGLQNGYTF. CDR3 nucleotides: TGCAGTGCTGATTCAACAGGGCTTCAGAATGGCTACACCTTC.

The sample holds a few counts of this clonotype. This CDR3 is CASSFGDGNTIYF. As DNA, the CDR3 is TGTGCCAGCAGTTTTGGAGATGGAAACACCATATATTTT. The gene calls are TRBV28 and TRBJ1-3; D uncertain. The CDR3 runs to 13 residues. CDR1 MDHEN and CDR2 SYDVKM come from the germline V gene. Trimming took off 3 bases at V and 3 bases at J, with 6 bases between the two ends.

The CDR3 reads CASSPQTGTGYGYTF. In DNA, the CDR3 is TGCGCCAGCAGCCCTCAGACAGGGACAGGCTATGGCTACACCTTC. The chain joins TRBV4-3 to TRBJ1-2; TRBD1 agrees at 8 bases. CDR3 length: 15 amino acids. V was pared by 4 bases and J by 4 bases, with 8 bases of the junction left unmatched. CDR1 and CDR2 (germline): LGHNA, YSLEER.

Note on this clonotype: This is likely a read error, given that the CDR3 carries no conserved phenylalanine or tryptophan at its end. The chain employs TRBV7-9 and TRBJ2-3; D remains unclear. The length of the CDR3 is 12 residues. V lost 6 bases, J lost 2 bases, and 6 bases lay in between. CDR1 and CDR2 (germline): SEHNR, FQNEAQ (reference sequence). CDR3 nucleotides: TGTGCCAGCAGGTTACTCACAGATACGCAGTATCTT. It specifies CASRLLTDTQYL.

V is TRBV6-2 or TRBV6-3 and J is TRBJ2-1; 8 bases fit TRBD2. This CDR3 is 16 amino acids long. V was pared by 0 bases and J by 5 bases, with 6 bases of the junction left unmatched. From germline, CDR1 is MNHEY and CDR2 SVGEGT. The CDR3 region has the DNA TGTGCCAGCAGTTACTCGTGGGGACTAGGGCACAATGAGCAGTTCTTC. This translates into CASSYSWGLGHNEQFF.

The chain carries TRBV6-1 and TRBJ2-3; a possible D gene is TRBD1 (5 bases). CDR3 length: 13 residues. Trimming shortened V by 8 bases and J by 4 bases, and 13 bases separated the two germline ends. Looked up from germline, CDR1 is MNHNS and CDR2 is SASEGT. CDR3 amino acids: CASQGSEADTQYF. Here the CDR3 DNA reads TGTGCCAGCCAGGGATCTGAGGCAGATACGCAGTATTTT.

This clonotype occurred a few times. The chain employs TRBV5-4 and TRBJ1-2, with D hard to call. The CDR3 spans 13 residues. Germline CDR1 is SGHNT and CDR2 is YYREEE (reference sequence). The germline V and J ends were trimmed by 1 base and 2 bases, with 6 bases remaining between them. In DNA, the CDR3 is TGTGCCAGCAGCTTGCTCGAGAACTATGGCTACACCTTC. Amino acids: CASSLLENYGYTF.

This rearrangement joins TRBV4-1 to TRBJ2-1; no reliable D call. Trimming took off 1 base at V and 0 bases at J, with 16 bases between the two ends. The germline gives CDR1 MGHRA, CDR2 YSYEKL. This CDR3 spans 18 amino acids. Here the CDR3 DNA reads TGCGCCAGCAGCCAAGCGTCTAGGTACCCAAGCTCCTACAATGAGCAGTTCTTC. It is translated as CASSQASRYPSSYNEQFF.